This T cell receptor (beta chain) comes out of a study of sequential checkpoint blockade in melanoma. Study as a whole: Some 90 pretreatment tumor DNA samples were TCRβ immunosequenced. Whole-study findings and limits: Rising tumor T-cell fraction and clonality meant about 30 times likelier benefit. Mutational load did not correlate with tumor T-cell fraction or clonality.

Sequenced by immunoSEQ multiplex PCR; TCRdb stores in-frame clones only, minus some. The sample has about 20,000 clones; 73% are singletons. The trim removed 3 bases at V and 8 bases at J, leaving 17 bases unmatched. This CDR3 region has 18 residues. Germline-derived CDR1 and CDR2 are LNHNV and YYDKDF (reference sequence). Of note for this clone: The antigen is not known.

Treatment denoted: randomized to nivolumab then ipilimumab (arm A) or the reverse (arm B). V gene TRBV15 combines with J gene TRBJ1-2, with 11 bases lining up with TRBD1. The sample was tumor tissue (inferred from file names), taken from a patient given nivolumab and ipilimumab in sequence. The sequence was obtained from a human donor with melanoma. CDR3 sequence reads: CATSSMGGQGAFSKGYTF. CDR3 DNA: TGTGCCACCAGCAGCATGGGAGGACAGGGGGCGTTTTCTAAAGGCTACACCTTC.